The clone carrying this T cell receptor beta chain was detected a few times. Antigen: not known. The CDR3 runs 14 residues. The V end was cut by 6 bases, the J end by 6 bases, with 14 bases between. TCRdb reprocessed the 5' RACE reads via MiXCR and lists one record per CDR3 protein. The profile covers tens of thousands of distinct CDR3 sequences, with 25% to 30% appearing a single time and approximately 3.7% taken by the ten largest. Memory CD4+ T cells were sorted as CD4+CD45RO+CD25- cells. Study-level points and caveats: Tumor Treg TCRs overlapped most with tumor naive CD4+ cells.

The chain employs TRBV12-3 or TRBV12-4 and TRBJ2-2; D may match TRBD1 or TRBD2 (7 bases each). This TCR was sampled from a female donor with breast cancer. The sample taken for sequencing was memory CD4+ T cells sorted from a lymph node. As for subset: memory CD4+ T cells, CD4+CD45RO+CD25-. CDR3 amino acids: CASSLQGRAGELFF. Written as DNA, the CDR3 is TGTGCCAGCAGCCTACAGGGGAGGGCCGGGGAGCTGTTTTTT.